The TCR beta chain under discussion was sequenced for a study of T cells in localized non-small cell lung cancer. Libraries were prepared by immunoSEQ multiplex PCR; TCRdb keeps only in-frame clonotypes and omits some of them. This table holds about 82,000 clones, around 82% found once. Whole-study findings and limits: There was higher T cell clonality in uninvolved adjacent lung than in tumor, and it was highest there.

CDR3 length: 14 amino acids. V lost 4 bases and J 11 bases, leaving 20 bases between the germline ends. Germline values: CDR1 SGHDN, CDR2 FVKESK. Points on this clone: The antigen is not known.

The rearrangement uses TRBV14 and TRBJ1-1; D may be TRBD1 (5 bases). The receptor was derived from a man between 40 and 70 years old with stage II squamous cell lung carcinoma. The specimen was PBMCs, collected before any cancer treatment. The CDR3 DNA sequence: TGTGCCAGCAGCCCTGAAGTCAGGGAGGCATCCGCTTTCTTT. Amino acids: CASSPEVREASAFF.